The clone carrying this TCR beta chain was found a few times. What it binds is unknown. These data originate in a study of cytomegalovirus exposure and HLA in healthy donors. Study-wide context: Early release data held 85 million to 95 million unique TCRs from HLA-typed donors. Genetic ancestry analysis placed over 65% of the 300 to 400 donors that were genotyped in the Caucasian-associated cluster. Findings and caveats of the study: Solely CMV serostatus was available to characterize immune exposure.

V dropped 2 bases and J dropped 0; count of bases not matched to a gene: 2. Per the germline V gene, CDR1 is SGDLS and CDR2 is YYNGEE. The CDR3 has 16 amino acids. Use of 60 Vbeta and 13 Jbeta primers characterized the PCR. The assay was immunoSEQ multiplex PCR, and TCRdb's table has in-frame clones only and misses some. The table shows roughly 110,000 clones, with 67% occurring only once. This clonotype was sampled from a man younger than 35 in good health and CMV-seropositive. The source material was PBMCs. The V call is TRBV9, the J call TRBJ2-1; 10 bases fit TRBD2. The chain's CDR3 is CASSVSGGSSYNEQFF. Here the CDR3 DNA reads TGTGCCAGCAGCGTTAGCGGGGGGAGCTCCTACAATGAGCAGTTCTTC.